Below are 21 T cell receptor beta chains sequenced from a single sample in a study of persistence of HIV-infected CD4 T cells. No antigens are known for them. This was the immunoSEQ version 4 assay in survey mode. Libraries were prepared by immunoSEQ multiplex PCR; TCRdb keeps only in-frame clonotypes and omits some of them. The sample yields fewer than 40,000 clones, roughly 80% seen once. Stimulation used about 10 ug/mL lysate from CMV-infected fibroblasts. Memory cells lacking CD40L and CD69 with high CD45RO were sorted. This specimen was CD4+ T cells sorted from PBMCs after roughly 20-hour stimulation, taken from a patient who received antiretroviral therapy. These receptors were taken from an adult woman with HIV who was CMV-seropositive.

The CDR3 loop reads CASILVGGEAFF. As DNA, the CDR3 is TGTGCCAGCATCCTTGTAGGGGGTGAAGCTTTCTTT. The chain is built from TRBV7-2 and TRBJ1-1; a weak D match, TRBD1 (6 bases). Trimming took 7 bases from V and 7 from J, leaving 13 bases between them. The CDR3 is made up of 12 amino acids. Per germline, CDR1 SGHTA and CDR2 FQGNSA.

The rearrangement uses TRBV18 and TRBJ2-7; D gene uncertain. The CDR3 runs 15 residues. CDR1 is KGHSH, CDR2 LQKENI, per germline. V was cut by 1 base and J by 0 bases, with 10 bases left in between. The CDR3 region has the DNA TGTGCCAGCTCACCACAAGGCGGTAGCTCCTACGAGCAGTACTTC. It translates to CASSPQGGSSYEQYF.

The CDR3 bases are TGTGCCAGCAGTGATGGCGGGAGAAAGACAGATACGCAGTATTTT. The encoded protein is CASSDGGRKTDTQYF. The chain joins TRBV2 to TRBJ2-3; 7 bases map to TRBD2. The CDR3 consists of 15 residues. V dropped 3 bases and J dropped 3; count of bases not matched to a gene: 6. Germline loops: CDR1 SNHLY, CDR2 FYNNEI.

The rearrangement uses TRBV29-1 and TRBJ1-1, with no clear D. The CDR3 extends over 14 amino acids. CDR1 is SQVTM and CDR2 is ANQGSEA in the germline V gene. The V end lost 0 bases, the J end lost 4 bases, and 12 bases lay between the germline ends. The CDR3 coding sequence is TGCAGCGTTGAAGAGGGTGGGCCGGGCACTGAAGCTTTCTTT. Its protein is CSVEEGGPGTEAFF.

The chain couples TRBV6-1 to TRBJ1-5; 12 bases map to TRBD1. The CDR3 is made up of 17 amino acids. Germline values: CDR1 MNHNS, CDR2 SASEGT. V lost 4 bases to trimming and J lost 4 bases; unmatched junction nucleotides: 8. DNA of the CDR3: TGTGCCAGCAGTGGGGGGACAGGGGGCGTAGGGAATCAGCCCCAGCATTTT. This codes for CASSGGTGGVGNQPQHF.

The chain uses TRBV6-2 or TRBV6-3 and TRBJ1-5; possible D gene TRBD1, 5 bases. Trimming stripped 6 bases from V and 7 bases from J, with 22 bases between. The V gene's germline CDR1 is MNHEY and CDR2 SVGEGT. The CDR3 is 16 amino acids. The CDR3: CASSPRGDPRRQPQHF. In DNA form, the CDR3 reads TGTGCCAGCAGCCCTCGAGGGGACCCAAGGAGACAGCCCCAGCATTTT.

This chain uses TRBV18 with TRBJ2-2; D perhaps matches TRBD1 (6 bases). The CDR3 is made up of 15 amino acids. The V end was cut by 1 base, the J end by 5 bases, with 11 bases between. CDR1 is KGHSH and CDR2 is LQKENI in the germline V gene. The CDR3 region has the DNA TGTGCCAGCTCACCACGGACAGACAGTACCGGGGAGCTGTTTTTT. Translating it yields CASSPRTDSTGELFF.

V is TRBV5-1 and J is TRBJ2-7; TRBD2 is a possible D gene (6 bases). CDR3 length: 14 residues. The V end lost 2 bases, the J end lost 5 bases, and 14 bases lay between the germline ends. Germline CDR1 and CDR2: SGHRS and YFSETQ. Here the CDR3 DNA reads TGCGCCAGCAGCTTAGGGGCGGACTATAACGAGCAGTACTTC. Residues: CASSLGADYNEQYF.

This rearrangement joins TRBV6-1 to TRBJ1-1; no clear D gene. CDR1 MNHNS and CDR2 SASEGT come from the germline V gene. This CDR3 is built from 13 residues. The V gene lost 2 bases and the J gene lost 2 bases, with 6 bases spanning the gap. The DNA for the CDR3 is TGTGCCAGCAGTGAATGGTTAAACACTGAAGCTTTCTTT. Protein sequence: CASSEWLNTEAFF.

A single count supports this clone. The rearrangement links TRBV24-1 to TRBJ1-5; D call uncertain. The CDR3 spans 14 residues. Trimming removed 4 bases at V and 3 bases at J, with 9 bases between. In germline, CDR1 is KGHDR, CDR2 SFDVKD. CDR3 in amino acids: CATSEEQVNQPQHF. The CDR3 region has the DNA TGTGCCACCAGTGAGGAGCAGGTCAATCAGCCCCAGCATTTT.

The rearrangement uses TRBV27 and TRBJ1-5; 7 bases are a match to TRBD1. V lost 8 bases and J lost 1; bases outside the gene matches: 17. The germline V gene encodes CDR1 MNHEY and CDR2 SMNVEV (reference sequence). The CDR3 length is 18 residues. CDR3 bases: TGTGCCAGCCCCTCGGGGCAGGGGGTTTCGTGGAGCAATCAGCCCCAGCATTTT. Protein: CASPSGQGVSWSNQPQHF.

The CDR3 DNA follows: TGCGCCAGCAGCCAACCGGGGCAGGGACTGGGCATTCAGTACTTC. Protein: CASSQPGQGLGIQYF. This chain joins TRBV4-1 and TRBJ2-4; tentatively, D is TRBD2 (6 bases). V shed 2 bases and J shed 9 bases, with 17 bases lying between them. The CDR3 spans 15 residues. Germline V CDR1 and CDR2: MGHRA, YSYEKL.

This clone came up once. The chain employs TRBV2 and TRBJ2-3, with TRBD2 matching over 9 bases. CDR3 length equals 13 residues. V dropped 9 bases and J dropped 5; count of bases not matched to a gene: 6. CDR1 is SNHLY, CDR2 FYNNEI, per germline. This CDR3 reads CASRREGGDTQYF. CDR3 DNA sequence: TGTGCCAGTCGGCGGGAGGGTGGAGATACGCAGTATTTT.

About this clone itself: The identical CDR3 is also encoded by other nucleotide sequences in the sample. The chain joins TRBV6-5 to TRBJ1-5; D uncertain. This CDR3 has 14 amino acids. V shed 6 bases and J shed 11 bases, with 20 bases lying between them. Per germline, CDR1 MNHEY and CDR2 SVGAGI. CDR3 coding DNA: TGTGCCAGCAGGCCTCGACGAGGTTATCTAGCCCAGCATTTT. Residues: CASRPRRGYLAQHF.

This chain connects TRBV6-5 to TRBJ1-1; no definite D call. CDR1 MNHEY and CDR2 SVGAGI come from the germline V gene. The CDR3 has 13 amino acids. V dropped 6 bases and J dropped 0 bases, with 8 bases sitting between them. CDR3 protein: CASRRVMNTEAFF. As DNA, the CDR3 is TGTGCCAGCAGACGAGTTATGAACACTGAAGCTTTCTTT.

The chain has TRBV5-6 and TRBJ2-5, with a possible D match to TRBD2 (6 bases). The ends were cut back, 4 bases at V and 3 bases at J, with 19 bases in the middle. CDR1 SGHDT and CDR2 YYEEEE come from the germline V gene. The CDR3 is 16 amino acids. For the CDR3, the DNA is TGTGCCAGCAGCCCCGGGACGGGCAGGAGGGAAGAGACCCAGTACTTC. Protein product: CASSPGTGRREETQYF.

The chain couples TRBV7-3 to TRBJ1-1, with D tentatively TRBD1 (5 bases). The CDR3 covers 15 residues. V lost 3 bases and J 5 bases, leaving 16 bases between the germline ends. Germline lookup yields CDR1 SGHTA and CDR2 FQGTGA. In nucleotides, the CDR3 is TGTGCCAGCAGCTTTCCATCCGGGGGGACGACTGAAGCTTTCTTT. Protein sequence: CASSFPSGGTTEAFF.

The chain couples TRBV10-3 to TRBJ2-3; 13 nucleotides align to TRBD2. J was trimmed by 3 bases and V by 7 bases; bases with no gene match: 7. CDR3 size: 16 residues. The germline V gene encodes CDR1 ENHRY and CDR2 SYGVKD. CDR3 residues: CAIKSTSGGATDTQYF. The CDR3 nucleotides are TGTGCCATCAAAAGCACTAGCGGGGGGGCGACAGATACGCAGTATTTT.

V gene TRBV29-1 combines with J gene TRBJ1-3; D gene uncertain. This CDR3 has 12 amino acids. Germline V gives CDR1 SQVTM, CDR2 ANQGSEA. V was clipped by 4 bases and J by 2 bases, with 6 bases between them. For the CDR3, the DNA is TGCAGCGTTGGGGTTGCTGGAAACACCATATATTTT. It is translated as CSVGVAGNTIYF. The complete variable domain, with remaining parts taken from reference TRBV29-1 and TRBJ1-3, reads SAVISQKPSRDICQRGTSLTIQCQVDSQVTMMFWYRQQPGQSLTLIATANQGSEATYESGFVIDKFPISRPNLTFSTLTVSNMSPEDSSIYLCSVGVAGNTIYFGEGSWLTVV.

The CDR3 sequence: CASSPIGDSEAFF. The CDR3 DNA sequence: TGTGCCAGCAGCCCGATCGGAGACAGCGAAGCTTTCTTT. This rearrangement joins TRBV7-6 to TRBJ1-1; D is perhaps TRBD1 (5 bases). Germline values: CDR1 SGHVS, CDR2 FNYEAQ. This CDR3 has 13 residues. Trimming removed 5 bases at V and 8 bases at J, with 15 bases between. The full variable domain, completed using reference TRBV7-6 and TRBJ1-1, is GAGVSQSPRYKVTKRGQDVALRCDPISGHVSLYWYRQALGQGPEFLTYFNYEAQQDKSGLPNDRFSAERPEGSISTLTIQRTEQRDSAMYRCASSPIGDSEAFFGQGTRLTVV.

The chain is built from TRBV5-1 and TRBJ1-5; possibly TRBD1 for D (5 bases). Deletions cut 2 bases from V and 0 bases from J, with 9 bases between. The CDR3 is 15 residues long. Germline CDR1 and CDR2: SGHRS and YFSETQ. CDR3 residues: CASSFGDSSNQPQHF. DNA for the CDR3: TGCGCCAGCAGCTTTGGCGACAGTAGCAATCAGCCCCAGCATTTT.